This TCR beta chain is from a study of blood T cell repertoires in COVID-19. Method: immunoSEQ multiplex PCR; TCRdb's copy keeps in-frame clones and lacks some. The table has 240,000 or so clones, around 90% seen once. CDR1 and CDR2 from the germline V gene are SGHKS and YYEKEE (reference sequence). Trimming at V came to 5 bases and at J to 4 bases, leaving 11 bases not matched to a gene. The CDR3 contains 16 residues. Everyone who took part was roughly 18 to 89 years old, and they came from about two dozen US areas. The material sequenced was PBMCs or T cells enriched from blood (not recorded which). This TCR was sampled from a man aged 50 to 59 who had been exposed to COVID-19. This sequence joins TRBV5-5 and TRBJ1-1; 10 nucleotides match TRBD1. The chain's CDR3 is CASSRGQGVGGTEAFF. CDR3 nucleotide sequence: TGTGCCAGCAGTCGTGGACAGGGGGTTGGGGGCACTGAAGCTTTCTTT.